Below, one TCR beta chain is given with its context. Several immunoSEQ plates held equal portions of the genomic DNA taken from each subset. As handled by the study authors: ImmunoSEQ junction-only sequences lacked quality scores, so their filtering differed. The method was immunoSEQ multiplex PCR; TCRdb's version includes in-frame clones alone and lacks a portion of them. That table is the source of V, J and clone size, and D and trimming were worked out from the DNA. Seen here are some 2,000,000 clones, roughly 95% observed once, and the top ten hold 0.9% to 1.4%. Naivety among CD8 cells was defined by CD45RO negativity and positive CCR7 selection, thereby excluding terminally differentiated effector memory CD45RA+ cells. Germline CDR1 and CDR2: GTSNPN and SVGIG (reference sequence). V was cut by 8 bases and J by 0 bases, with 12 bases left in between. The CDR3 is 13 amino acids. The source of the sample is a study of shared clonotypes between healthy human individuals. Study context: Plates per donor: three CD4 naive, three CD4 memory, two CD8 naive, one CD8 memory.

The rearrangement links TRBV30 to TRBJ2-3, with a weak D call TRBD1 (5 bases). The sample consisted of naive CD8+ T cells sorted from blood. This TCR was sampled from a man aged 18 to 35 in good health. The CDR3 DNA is TGTGCCCTATCGGCAGGGAGCACAGATACGCAGTATTTT. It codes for CALSAGSTDTQYF.